A single sample gave rise to the 32 T cell receptor beta chains below, sequenced in a study of T cells in localized non-small cell lung cancer. Only in-frame clones appear in the TCRdb table, and some are missing; sequencing was by immunoSEQ multiplex PCR. The sample holds around 40,000 clones, roughly 86% seen once. The source was peripheral blood, collected before any cancer treatment. The receptor set was obtained from a man aged 40 to 70 with stage I lung adenocarcinoma.

In this sample, this clone turned up once. The CDR3 DNA sequence: TGTGCCACGTCCTACGGACAGGGAGCCTACGAGCAGTACTTC. Its translation: CATSYGQGAYEQYF. The rearrangement links TRBV15 to TRBJ2-7; 8 bases map to TRBD1. The germline V gene encodes CDR1 LNHNV and CDR2 YYDKDF (reference sequence). J lost 2 bases, V lost 9 bases, and 9 bases had no gene match. CDR3 length equals 14 residues.

The chain recombines TRBV7-2 with TRBJ2-1; the D is unclear. Trimming shortened V by 3 bases and J by 9 bases, and 21 bases separated the two germline ends. CDR1 is SGHTA and CDR2 is FQGNSA in the germline V gene. The CDR3 is 16 amino acids. The CDR3 is CASSFHLGDISSEQFF. The CDR3 coding sequence is TGTGCCAGCAGCTTTCACCTAGGTGACATTTCGAGTGAGCAGTTCTTC. The entire variable domain, with the rest obtained from reference TRBV7-2 and TRBJ2-1, is as follows: GAGVSQSPSNKVTEKGKDVELRCDPISGHTALYWYRQSLGQGLEFLIYFQGNSAPDKSGLPSDRFSAERTGGSVSTLTIQRTQQEDSAVYLCASSFHLGDISSEQFFGPGTRLTVL.

This chain uses TRBV7-8 with TRBJ1-4; D possibly corresponds to TRBD1 (5 bases). V was trimmed by 4 bases and J by 7 bases, leaving 19 bases between them. Looked up from germline, CDR1 is SGHVS and CDR2 is FQNEAQ. The CDR3 covers 16 residues. CDR3 sequence reads: CASSSGALPGLEKLFF. Written as DNA, the CDR3 is TGTGCCAGCAGCTCCGGGGCCCTACCTGGACTTGAAAAACTGTTTTTT.

The rearrangement links TRBV5-4 to TRBJ2-3; the match to TRBD1 covers 8 bases. Germline CDR1 SGHNT, CDR2 YYREEE (reference sequence). The junction had 12 bases not matched to a gene; V was cut back by 4 bases and J by 5 bases. This CDR3 comprises 16 residues. CDR3 amino acids: CASSVAQDRAGDTQYF. DNA for the CDR3: TGTGCCAGCAGCGTAGCTCAGGACAGGGCGGGAGATACGCAGTATTTT.

This clone was detected only once. V gene TRBV7-9 combines with J gene TRBJ1-4; D not resolved. The germline CDR1 and CDR2 sequences are SEHNR and FQNEAQ (reference sequence). V lost 6 bases and J lost 5, with 10 bases in between. This CDR3 has 13 residues. The CDR3 loop is CASSFTQNEKLFF. The CDR3, as DNA: TGTGCCAGCAGTTTTACCCAAAATGAAAAACTGTTTTTT.

This chain connects TRBV5-6 to TRBJ1-2; 8 bases match TRBD1. The germline V gene has CDR1 SGHDT and CDR2 YYEEEE. This CDR3 is built from 15 residues. J gave up 2 bases and V 4 bases, and 7 bases lay outside the gene matches. The CDR3 bases are TGTGCCAGCAGCCCCCCGGGACAGGACAACTATGGCTACACCTTC. Translating gives CASSPPGQDNYGYTF.

V is TRBV7-9 and J is TRBJ2-7; 11 bases agree with TRBD2. V was clipped by 5 bases and J by 4 bases; unmatched bases: 10. The germline CDR1 and CDR2 sequences are SEHNR and FQNEAQ (reference sequence). The CDR3 totals 16 residues. CDR3 residues: CASSAPLRTSGYEQYF. CDR3 nucleotide sequence: TGTGCCAGCAGCGCACCCCTCAGGACTAGCGGGTACGAGCAGTACTTC.

The CDR3 DNA follows: TGTGCCAGTAGTATAGGGGTGGCCGGGGAGCTGTTTTTT. Its protein product is CASSIGVAGELFF. This rearrangement joins TRBV19 to TRBJ2-2; D is unclear. Germline V CDR1 and CDR2: LNHDA, SQIVND (reference sequence). This CDR3 contains 13 residues. Trimming stripped 1 base from V and 6 bases from J, with 6 bases between.

The chain links TRBV5-6 to TRBJ2-7; D ambiguous. The V and J ends lost 2 bases and 0 bases respectively, with 12 bases between them. CDR3 length: 15 residues. Germline CDR1 is SGHDT and CDR2 is YYEEEE. This chain's CDR3 is CASSFGTASSYEQYF. CDR3 sequence (DNA): TGTGCCAGCAGCTTCGGAACAGCAAGCTCCTACGAGCAGTACTTC. Full variable domain (remainder filled in from reference TRBV5-6 and TRBJ2-7): DAGVTQSPTHLIKTRGQQVTLRCSPKSGHDTVSWYQQALGQGPQFIFQYYEEEERQRGNFPDRFSGHQFPNYSSELNVNALLLGDSALYLCASSFGTASSYEQYFGPGTRLTVT.

V gene TRBV27 combines with J gene TRBJ1-1; 10 bases map to TRBD1. Unmatched junction bases numbered 1, after V lost 6 bases and J lost 3 bases. The CDR3 has 13 amino acids. Germline values: CDR1 MNHEY, CDR2 SMNVEV (reference sequence). CDR3 sequence: CASRGQGYTEAFF. CDR3 bases: TGTGCCAGCAGGGGACAGGGGTACACTGAAGCTTTCTTT.

V usage is TRBV5-1 and J usage is TRBJ2-2; the D is unclear. V was trimmed by 0 bases and J by 7 bases, leaving 10 bases between them. The CDR3 is 14 amino acids. CDR1 and CDR2 (germline): SGHRS, YFSETQ. The CDR3 loop is CASSLAERDGELFF. In nucleotides, the CDR3 is TGCGCCAGCAGCTTGGCGGAAAGAGACGGGGAGCTGTTTTTT.

The gene calls are TRBV21-1 and TRBJ2-1; the D call of TRBD2 is as the table states it, not checked on the DNA. TRBV21-1 is described as a pseudogene. This CDR3 is built from 18 residues. CDR3 sequence reads: CASIRQKGTEAGGNEQFF. For the CDR3, the DNA is TGTGCCAGCATTCGTCAAAAAGGGACAGAAGCGGGAGGAAATGAGCAGTTCTTC.

This clone has more than one count but fewer than ten. This chain joins TRBV11-3 and TRBJ2-1; perhaps TRBD2 as D (5 bases). The V gene lost 5 bases and the J gene lost 3 bases, with 14 bases spanning the gap. Germline lookup yields CDR1 SGHNT and CDR2 YENEEA. The CDR3 totals 15 residues. The CDR3, as DNA: TGTGCCAGCAGCCAGGACTCGAAACACTACAATGAGCAGTTCTTC. It yields the protein CASSQDSKHYNEQFF.

This clone rates as medium-sized. The CDR3: CASSLQVAKNIQYF. The CDR3 DNA is TGTGCCAGCAGCTTACAGGTGGCCAAAAACATTCAGTACTTC. The chain has TRBV5-5 and TRBJ2-4, with a tentative D call TRBD1 (5 bases). The V end lost 2 bases, the J end lost 1 base, and 7 bases lay between the germline ends. The germline V gene encodes CDR1 SGHKS and CDR2 YYEKEE (reference sequence). CDR3 size: 14 residues.

The rearrangement joins TRBV7-2 to TRBJ2-1; 11 nucleotides align to TRBD2. V was clipped by 3 bases and J by 2 bases; unmatched bases: 0. From germline, CDR1 is SGHTA and CDR2 FQGNSA. This CDR3 is 15 amino acids long. CDR3 coding DNA: TGTGCCAGCAGCTTGGGACTAGCGGCCTACAATGAGCAGTTCTTC. Its protein product is CASSLGLAAYNEQFF.

The chain employs TRBV7-2 and TRBJ2-7; 9 nucleotides agree with TRBD2. There are 15 residues in the CDR3. CDR1 is SGHTA and CDR2 is FQGNSA in the germline V gene. The trim removed 2 bases at V and 2 bases at J, leaving 4 bases unmatched. CDR3 sequence reads: CASSLQGGRAYEQYF. The CDR3 DNA is TGTGCCAGCAGCTTACAAGGCGGGAGGGCCTACGAGCAGTACTTC.

This clone is classed as medium-sized. The genes are TRBV25-1 and TRBJ2-7; a weak D match, TRBD2 (6 bases). V was shortened by 6 bases and J by 0 bases, with 12 bases between the two germline ends. CDR3 size: 14 residues. Looked up from germline, CDR1 is MGHDK and CDR2 is SYGVNS. The CDR3 bases are TGTGCCAGCAGCTGGGACGGGAGCTCCTACGAGCAGTACTTC. It encodes CASSWDGSSYEQYF.

The V and J genes are TRBV28 and TRBJ2-1; no clear D. Trimming took off 8 bases at V and 2 bases at J, with 7 bases between the two ends. CDR3 length equals 12 residues. The germline V gene encodes CDR1 MDHEN and CDR2 SYDVKM. CDR3 DNA: TGTGCCAGCGACGGCCCCTACAATGAGCAGTTCTTC. Amino acids: CASDGPYNEQFF.

J is TRBJ2-7 and V is TRBV25-1; 14 bases map to TRBD2. V trimming: 4 bases; J trimming: 4 bases; junction bases outside the gene matches: 9. Per germline, CDR1 MGHDK and CDR2 SYGVNS. This CDR3 has 17 amino acids. CDR3 nucleotide sequence: TGTGCCAGCAGTGCTACCGGGACTAGCGGGAGCATGTACGAGCAGTACTTC. Translated: CASSATGTSGSMYEQYF.

This clone was observed a handful of times. J is TRBJ2-7 and V is TRBV5-6, with D perhaps matching TRBD1 (5 bases). The CDR3 totals 14 residues. V lost 1 base and J 3 bases, leaving 11 bases between the germline ends. Germline values: CDR1 SGHDT, CDR2 YYEEEE. This CDR3 is CASSLQQAYYEQYF. The CDR3 bases are TGTGCCAGCAGCTTGCAACAGGCTTACTACGAGCAGTACTTC.

This chain joins TRBV4-3 and TRBJ2-5; D is undetermined. Looked up from germline, CDR1 is LGHNA and CDR2 is YSLEER. Trimming pared 0 bases from V and 5 bases from J, leaving 10 bases between. The CDR3 is 14 residues long. The CDR3 DNA sequence: TGCGCCAGCAGCCAAGATCAAGCCGGCGAGACCCAGTACTTC. Translated, it gives CASSQDQAGETQYF.

This clone was picked up one time. The CDR3 reads CASRQSPNTGELFF. The CDR3 DNA is TGCGCCAGTCGACAGTCCCCGAACACCGGGGAGCTGTTTTTT. The rearrangement joins TRBV5-1 to TRBJ2-2; tentative D call: TRBD1 (5 bases). V lost 8 bases, J lost 0 bases, and 11 bases lay in between. The germline V gene encodes CDR1 SGHRS and CDR2 YFSETQ. There are 14 residues in the CDR3.

The chain carries TRBV18 and TRBJ2-5, with TRBD1 matching 10 bases. Germline V gene lookup returns CDR1 KGHSH and CDR2 LQKENI. The CDR3 consists of 14 residues. V shed 7 bases and J 4 bases; nucleotides not matched to a gene: 6. This CDR3 reads CASFRDRGLETQYF. In DNA form, the CDR3 reads TGTGCCAGCTTCCGGGACAGGGGATTAGAGACCCAGTACTTC.

A remark on this clone: A read error may produce the germline difference seen at one junction end. V gene TRBV5-1 combines with J gene TRBJ1-1; 7 nucleotides agree with TRBD1. This CDR3 region has 15 residues. CDR1 is SGHRS, CDR2 YFSETQ, per germline. Written as DNA, the CDR3 is TGCGCCAGCAGATTGGGACAGAACAGGAACACTGAAGATTTCTTT. Its translation: CASRLGQNRNTEDFF. The whole variable domain, filled in from reference TRBV5-1 and TRBJ1-1, reads KAGVTQTPRYLIKTRGQQVTLSCSPISGHRSVSWYQQTPGQGLQFLFEYFSETQRNKGNFPGRFSGRQFSNSRSEMNVSTLELGDSALYLCASRLGQNRNTEDFFGQGTRLTVV.

The count of this clone is one. This rearrangement joins TRBV27 to TRBJ1-5, with no clear D. CDR1 and CDR2 (germline): MNHEY, SMNVEV (reference sequence). There are 16 residues in the CDR3. Trimming took off 6 bases at V and 2 bases at J, with 17 bases between the two ends. CDR3 nucleotide sequence: TGTGCCAGCAGAACCCTGAGGGAGACGGGCAATCAGCCCCAGCATTTT. This codes for CASRTLRETGNQPQHF.

The chain is built from TRBV2 and TRBJ1-2; 7 nucleotides match TRBD1. J was trimmed by 7 bases and V by 5 bases; bases with no gene match: 13. CDR1 and CDR2 (germline): SNHLY, FYNNEI. The CDR3 has 15 amino acids. This CDR3 is CASSLTGDSLFGYTF. In DNA, the CDR3 is TGTGCCAGCAGTTTAACAGGGGACTCCCTCTTTGGCTACACCTTC. Filled out from reference TRBV2 and TRBJ1-2, the complete variable domain reads EPEVTQTPSHQVTQMGQEVILRCVPISNHLYFYWYRQILGQKVEFLVSFYNNEISEKSEIFDDQFSVERPDGSNFTLKIRSTKLEDSAMYFCASSLTGDSLFGYTFGSGTRLTVV.

The V call is TRBV9, the J call TRBJ1-2; 8 bases are shared with TRBD1. Trimming cost V 0 bases and J 3 bases; bases outside gene matches: 7. The CDR3 runs to 16 residues. Germline V lookup: CDR1 SGDLS, CDR2 YYNGEE. CDR3 nucleotides: TGTGCCAGCAGCGTAGGCGGACAGGGATCACACTATGGCTACACCTTC. It codes for CASSVGGQGSHYGYTF.

This clone was observed a single time. The chain employs TRBV29-1 and TRBJ2-1; 7 bases are shared with TRBD1. V was pared by 5 bases and J by 3 bases, with 7 bases of the junction left unmatched. CDR3 length: 14 residues. Germline CDR1 and CDR2: SQVTM and ANQGSEA. In nucleotides, the CDR3 is TGCAGCGTTTACGGGACAGCAAACTACAATGAGCAGTTCTTC. Protein product: CSVYGTANYNEQFF.

The chain is built from TRBV7-2 and TRBJ2-2; perhaps TRBD1 as D (5 bases). Germline lookup yields CDR1 SGHTA and CDR2 FQGNSA. CDR3 length equals 15 residues. The V gene lost 3 bases and the J gene lost 0 bases, with 8 bases spanning the gap. CDR3 nucleotides: TGTGCCAGCAGCTTGAGGACAACGAACACCGGGGAGCTGTTTTTT. This translates into CASSLRTTNTGELFF.

The rearrangement joins TRBV7-2 to TRBJ2-3; 7 bases are a match to TRBD2. The CDR3 covers 16 residues. J gave up 5 bases and V 5 bases, and 13 bases lay outside the gene matches. CDR1 and CDR2 (germline): SGHTA, FQGNSA. CDR3 DNA sequence: TGTGCCAGCAGCCCAACTAGCGAAGAGTGGGTAGATACGCAGTATTTT. Protein product: CASSPTSEEWVDTQYF.

This chain links TRBV19 with TRBJ1-5; D call uncertain. CDR1 and CDR2 (germline): LNHDA, SQIVND (reference sequence). The ends were cut back, 2 bases at V and 4 bases at J, with 15 bases in the middle. The CDR3 runs to 16 residues. The CDR3 loop is CASSITSRGWNQPQHF. In DNA, the CDR3 is TGTGCCAGTAGTATAACATCGCGTGGGTGGAATCAGCCCCAGCATTTT.

This chain connects TRBV7-2 to TRBJ2-1; D gene uncertain. This CDR3 contains 15 residues. V shed 5 bases and J shed 1 base, with 12 bases lying between them. Germline loops: CDR1 SGHTA, CDR2 FQGNSA. The CDR3 region is CASSPRVGSYNEQFF. The CDR3 DNA reads as TGTGCCAGCAGCCCTCGGGTGGGATCCTACAATGAGCAGTTCTTC.